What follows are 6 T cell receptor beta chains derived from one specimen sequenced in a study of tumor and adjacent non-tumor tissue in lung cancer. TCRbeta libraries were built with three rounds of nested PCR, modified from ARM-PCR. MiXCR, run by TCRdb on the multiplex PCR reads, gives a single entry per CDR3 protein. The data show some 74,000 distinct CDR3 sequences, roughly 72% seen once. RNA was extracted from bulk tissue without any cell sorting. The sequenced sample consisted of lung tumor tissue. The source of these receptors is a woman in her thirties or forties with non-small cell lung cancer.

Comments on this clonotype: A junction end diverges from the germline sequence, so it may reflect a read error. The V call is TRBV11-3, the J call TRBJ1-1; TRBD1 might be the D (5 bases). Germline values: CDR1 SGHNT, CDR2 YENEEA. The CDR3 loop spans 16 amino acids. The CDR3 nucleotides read TGTACCAGCAGCTTTGAGGGGCGTTATGGGAGCTCTGAAGCTTTCTTT. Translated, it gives CTSSFEGRYGSSEAFF.

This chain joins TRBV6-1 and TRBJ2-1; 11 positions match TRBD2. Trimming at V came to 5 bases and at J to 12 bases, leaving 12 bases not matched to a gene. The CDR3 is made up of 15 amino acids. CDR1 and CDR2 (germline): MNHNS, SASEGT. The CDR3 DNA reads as TGTGCCAGCAGTCCGGAACTAGCGGGAGTAGGCGGGCAGTTCTTC. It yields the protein CASSPELAGVGGQFF.

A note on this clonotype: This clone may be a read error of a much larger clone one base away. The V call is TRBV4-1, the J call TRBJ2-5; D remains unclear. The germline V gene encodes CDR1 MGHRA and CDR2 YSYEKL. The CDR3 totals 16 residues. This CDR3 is CARSQEPATIGETQYF. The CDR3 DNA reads TGCGCCAGAAGCCAAGAGCCGGCAACAATTGGAGAGACCCAGTACTTC.

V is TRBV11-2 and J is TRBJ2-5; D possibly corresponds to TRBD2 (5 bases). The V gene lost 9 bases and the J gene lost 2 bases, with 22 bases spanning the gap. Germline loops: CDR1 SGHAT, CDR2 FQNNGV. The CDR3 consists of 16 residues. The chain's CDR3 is CASSPLRAVTQETQYF. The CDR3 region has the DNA TGTGCCAGTAGCCCTCTGAGGGCAGTCACACAAGAGACCCAGTACTTC.

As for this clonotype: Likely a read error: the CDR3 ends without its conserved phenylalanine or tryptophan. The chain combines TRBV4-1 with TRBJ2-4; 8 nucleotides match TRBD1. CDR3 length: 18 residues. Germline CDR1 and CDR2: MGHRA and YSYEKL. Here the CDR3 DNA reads TGCGCCAACAGCCAAGTCGGGACGCAGGGGGCGGCCAAAAGCATTCAGTACCTC. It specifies CANSQVGTQGAAKSIQYL.

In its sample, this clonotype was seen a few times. This chain's CDR3 is CSVPGTGSVSGANVLTF. CDR3 sequence (DNA): TGCAGTGTCCCCGGGACAGGATCGGTTTCTGGGGCCAACGTCCTGACTTTC. The chain is built from TRBV20-1 and TRBJ2-6; TRBD1 aligns across 8 bases. Germline V gene data show CDR1 as DFQATT and CDR2 as SNEGSKA (reference sequence). CDR3 length: 17 amino acids. V gave up 7 bases and J gave up 1 base; unmatched junction bases: 12.